This T cell receptor beta chain was captured in a study of blood T cell repertoires in COVID-19 (dated by TCRdb to between 2020 and 2021). About the study as a whole: Collaborator samples came from the United States, Italy and Spain and covered acute and convalescent phases of COVID-19. Nearly every sample came with metadata listing a de-identified subject ID, COVID-19 status, age in years and sex. The samples were drawn from two sources: the first 160 participants of the ongoing ImmuneRACE study, and over 1,000 subjects contributed by 6 global collaborators. The material from the prospective study consisted of cDNA or gDNA derived from T cells, B-cell-depleted T cells, or PBMCs. The repertoires were made available in a free public database intended to serve as a resource for research on the immune response to SARS-CoV-2. Subjects who had been exposed to COVID-19, were actively infected with it, or had recovered from it provided the deeply sampled blood TCRbeta repertoires that made up the dataset. HLA class I and class II types, where available, came from metadata supplied by the sample provider rather than from assay-based typing.

Of note for this clone: Which antigen it targets is not known. No base-level quality is on record; no much larger clone is a single base apart.

Whole blood was collected in K2EDTA tubes by collaborating institutions according to the institutions' own protocols. For TCRbeta analysis, collaborator samples were shipped as frozen whole blood, as isolated PBMCs, or as DNA extracted from either sample type. Broad study findings and their caveats: Clinical and demographic metadata were provided uncurated, with the amount varying by source and participant.

The immunoSEQ Assay, a bias-controlled multiplex PCR, was used to amplify TCRbeta CDR3 regions from genomic DNA. The study's processing was this. Within the assay, amplification of reference gene primers was used to estimate how many nucleated cells each sample contained. To quantify the absolute abundance of each unique TCRbeta CDR3 rearrangement, sequence reads were collapsed and filtered. For each sample, productive Simpson clonality was calculated as the square root of Simpson's diversity index over productive rearrangements. TCRdb carries this immuneACCESS record with in-frame sequences only. Its versions omit some clonotypes, under half of them owing to an unresolved V gene in the studies checked, with the rest unexplained. The DNA was the basis for D and trimming; V, J and clone size are from that table. Counted in this sample were about 120,000 clones; around nine tenths of them appeared once. The top ten hold approximately 2% of the sample.

The TCR sequence derives from a woman between 50 and 59 years old with acute or convalescent COVID-19. The sample consisted of peripheral blood.

The CDR3 protein: CASSRGLAGGPGTEQYF. In nucleotide form, the sequence is TGCGCCAGCAGCCGAGGACTAGCGGGAGGGCCGGGGACCGAGCAGTACTTC. The rearrangement combines TRBV4-1 with TRBJ2-7, and TRBD2 matches 15 of the central bases. V is pruned by 4 bases and J by 6 bases, leaving 10 bases of the junction without a gene match. Taken from the germline V gene, the CDR1 and CDR2 loops are MGHRA and YSYEKL. Inclusive of the bounding cysteine and phenylalanine, the CDR3 is 17 residues long. The retained sequence is limited to the CDR3, 51 bases, with the frame set at the first base.